A selection of T cell receptor beta chains follows, all from one sample in a study of cytomegalovirus exposure and HLA in healthy donors. Generated by immunoSEQ multiplex PCR, the TCRdb table keeps only in-frame clones and is missing some. The data contain 150,000 to 170,000 clones, 65% to 80% of them singletons. What was sequenced was PBMCs. These receptors were collected from a young man in good health and CMV-seronegative. Each CDR3 is given with its conserved first and last residue. D genes are given only for firm matches. Size values are once, few and many counts, or a class for expanded clones, and some rows have none.

v_call	d_call	clone_size	j_call	cdr3_nt	cdr3_aa
TRBV5-8	TRBD1	-	TRBJ2-2	TGTGCCAGCAGAACCGGGACAGGGAGGCTCGGGGAGCTGTTTTTT	CASRTGTGRLGELFF
TRBV27	TRBD1	-	TRBJ1-6	TGTGCCAGCAGTTTACGAGGGACAGGGAATATACTTAATTCACCCCTCCACTTT	CASSLRGTGNILNSPLHF
TRBV11-2	-	-	TRBJ1-3	TGTGCCAGCAGCTTCCAGGGGACCGGAAACACCATATATTTT	CASSFQGTGNTIYF
TRBV18	TRBD1	few	TRBJ1-1	TGTGCCAGCTCAACTACCCAGGGGGCGGCTGAAGCTTTCTTT	CASSTTQGAAEAFF
TRBV6-4	-	-	TRBJ1-1	TGTGCCAGCAGTGACTCTATGAACACTGAAGCTTTCTTT	CASSDSMNTEAFF
TRBV6-1	TRBD1	-	TRBJ1-1	TGTGCCAGCAGGAGCCAGGGGGCAAGGACTGAAGCTTTCTTT	CASRSQGARTEAFF
TRBV2	-	-	TRBJ1-1	TGTGCCAGCAACGGTAACACTGAAGCTTTCTTT	CASNGNTEAFF
TRBV7-9	-	-	TRBJ1-6	TGTGCCAGCAGAGAGGTTACCAATTCACCCCTCCACTTT	CASREVTNSPLHF
TRBV14	TRBD1	-	TRBJ2-4	TGTGCCAGCAGCCAAGATTGGGCCGGGACAGGGAGTGATTTGGACATTCAGTACTTC	CASSQDWAGTGSDLDIQYF
TRBV2	TRBD1	-	TRBJ2-7	TGTGCCAGCACGGACAGGACCTACGAGCAGTACTTC	CASTDRTYEQYF
TRBV19	-	-	TRBJ1-1	TGTGCCAGTAGTATAGAAGGGCTGCGGGGGAACACTGAAGCTTTCTTT	CASSIEGLRGNTEAFF
TRBV4-1	-	-	TRBJ2-3	TGCGCCAGCACCAACATACCAGCAGGCAGCACAGATACGCAGTATTTT	CASTNIPAGSTDTQYF
TRBV7-7	-	-	TRBJ2-3	TGTGCCAGCAGCGAGGGGGGGCCAGGAGATACGCAGTATTTT	CASSEGGPGDTQYF
TRBV27	-	once	TRBJ1-5	TGTGCCAGCAGCCTCTCCTTGGGGGCATGGGCCCAGCATTTT	CASSLSLGAWAQHF
TRBV20-1	-	-	TRBJ1-5	TGCAGTGCCAGGGGTGTACGGGCCCAGCATTTT	CSARGVRAQHF
TRBV4-3	-	-	TRBJ2-5	TGCGCCAGCAGTAGCTCGGGGTGGCGGGGCCAAGAGACCCAGTACTTC	CASSSSGWRGQETQYF
TRBV28	-	-	TRBJ1-5	TGTGCCAGCAGTTCCCACTTTGGGGGGGTCGGAGGGGGAAATCAGCCCCAGCATTTT	CASSSHFGGVGGGNQPQHF
TRBV4-3	-	-	TRBJ2-2	TGCGCCAGCAGCTTGGGGGCGTGGACCGGGGAGCTGTTTTTT	CASSLGAWTGELFF
TRBV11-2	-	-	TRBJ1-6	TGTGCCAGCAGCTTTTTTAGGGGCGGTGAGGTGTATTCACCCCTCCACTTT	CASSFFRGGEVYSPLHF
TRBV7-8	TRBD1	-	TRBJ1-1	TGTGCCAGCAGCCCACGCGGACAGGGTTACGGCACTGAAGCTTTCTTT	CASSPRGQGYGTEAFF
TRBV6-1	TRBD1	-	TRBJ1-2	TGTGCCAGCCGACAGGGGATGATCTATGGCTACACCTTC	CASRQGMIYGYTF
TRBV19	-	-	TRBJ2-3	TGTGCCAGTAGTAATAACCTCCTGAGGGATACGCAGTATTTT	CASSNNLLRDTQYF
TRBV4-2	TRBD2	-	TRBJ2-3	TGTGCCAGCAGCCGAGCCCTCTGGACTAGCGGGAACACAGATACGCAGTATTTT	CASSRALWTSGNTDTQYF
TRBV25-1	TRBD1	-	TRBJ2-1	TGTGCCAGCAGTTTTCAGGGGGCCTACAATGAGCAGTTCTTC	CASSFQGAYNEQFF
TRBV6-1	TRBD1	-	TRBJ1-5	TGTGCCAGCAGATTATACAGGGGTGATCAGCCCCAGCATTTT	CASRLYRGDQPQHF
TRBV5-1	-	-	TRBJ1-2	TGCGCCAGCAGCGGGGGGGACCATAAACCCAACTATGGCTACACCTTC	CASSGGDHKPNYGYTF
TRBV11-2	TRBD1	-	TRBJ1-1	TGTGCCAGCAGCCAGGGGGGCAGGGCCACTGAAGCTTTCTTT	CASSQGGRATEAFF
TRBV4-1	-	once	TRBJ1-5	TGCGCCAGCAGCCTAAAAAGTGCCCTGGGCCTCCGAACCCAGCAGCCCCAGCATTTT	CASSLKSALGLRTQQPQHF
TRBV11-2	-	-	TRBJ2-5	TGTGCCAGCAGCCCCCGCGGGACAGAACAAGAGACCCAGTACTTC	CASSPRGTEQETQYF
TRBV30	TRBD1	-	TRBJ2-7	TGTGCCTGGAGTCTTATTAACAGGGGCCTTTCCTACGAGCAGTACTTC	CAWSLINRGLSYEQYF
TRBV18	TRBD1	once	TRBJ2-5	TGTGCCAGCTCGCCTGACAGGGGGTTGGGAGAGACCCAGTACTTC	CASSPDRGLGETQYF
TRBV7-9	-	-	TRBJ2-2	TGTGCCAGCAGGTTAGAGGGGGAAGACACCGGGGAGCTGTTTTTT	CASRLEGEDTGELFF
TRBV29-1	-	-	TRBJ1-2	TGCAGCGTTCCACCTATACAGGCAAACTATGGCTACACCTTC	CSVPPIQANYGYTF
TRBV5-1	-	-	TRBJ2-5	TGCGCCAGCAGCTTTGGGCAGCTCCAAGAGACCCAGTACTTC	CASSFGQLQETQYF
TRBV5-3	-	-	TRBJ2-1	TGTGCCAGAAGCTTGGCCGGGTGTTGGGAGCAGTTCTTC	CARSLAGCWEQFF
TRBV6-6	TRBD1	few	TRBJ1-4	TGTGCCAGCAGGAACAGGGGGCTCAGAGAAAAACTGTTTTTT	CASRNRGLREKLFF
TRBV6-1	-	-	TRBJ2-2	TGTGCCAGCAGGGCCAATGGAGCCGGGGAGCTGTTTTTT	CASRANGAGELFF